The 6 T cell receptor beta chains given below trace back to one sample, sequenced in a study of beta chain features in type 1 diabetes. Every bit of the isolated RNA underwent reverse transcription, so sequencing read expressed TCRB transcripts. Sequencing was performed with immunoSEQ multiplex PCR; in TCRdb, only in-frame clones are kept and a portion is missing. In the table there are about 40,000 clones, roughly 49% of which are singletons. Material for sequencing was central memory CD4+ T cells from blood. Receptors originate from a woman under 30 in good health.

V is TRBV5-6 and J is TRBJ2-5; tentative D call: TRBD1 (6 bases). The J call may be wrong; the DNA end is better matched by TRBJ2-7. This CDR3 is 16 amino acids long. CDR1 SGHDT and CDR2 YYEEEE come from the germline V gene. CDR3 DNA sequence: TGTGCCAGCAACTTAGGATTGTCGGGACACTACTACGAGCAGTACTTC. Translation: CASNLGLSGHYYEQYF.

This clone has a single count. The J gene is TRBJ2-2, the V gene TRBV5-4; 10 bases map to TRBD2. J gave up 6 bases and V 2 bases, and 7 bases lay outside the gene matches. This CDR3 is built from 16 residues. Germline CDR1 is SGHNT and CDR2 is YYREEE (reference sequence). The CDR3 reads CASSFLSSGSAGELFF. CDR3 coding DNA: TGTGCCAGCAGCTTTTTGTCTAGCGGGAGTGCCGGGGAGCTGTTTTTT. Full variable domain (rest looked up from reference TRBV5-4 and TRBJ2-2): ETGVTQSPTHLIKTRGQQVTLRCSSQSGHNTVSWYQQALGQGPQFIFQYYREEENGRGNFPPRFSGLQFPNYSSELNVNALELDDSALYLCASSFLSSGSAGELFFGEGSRLTVL.

This clone was recorded a few times. This sequence joins TRBV5-4 and TRBJ1-2; the match to TRBD1 covers 8 bases. From germline, CDR1 is SGHNT and CDR2 YYREEE (reference sequence). V shed 0 bases, J shed 2 bases, and the junction held 6 bases outside the gene matches. This CDR3 region has 16 residues. CDR3 coding DNA: TGTGCCAGCAGCTTGGCGGGACAGGCGATAAACTATGGCTACACCTTC. It encodes CASSLAGQAINYGYTF.

This clone was counted only a few times. The chain combines TRBV5-1 with TRBJ2-1; the D gene is possibly TRBD2 (7 bases). CDR1 is SGHRS, CDR2 YFSETQ, per germline. The CDR3 is 15 residues long. Deletions cut 4 bases from V and 0 bases from J, with 11 bases between. The DNA for the CDR3 is TGCGCCAGCAGCGAGGGGGGGTCCTCCTACAATGAGCAGTTCTTC. Protein product: CASSEGGSSYNEQFF.

By proportion, this clone is medium-sized. This rearrangement joins TRBV11-2 to TRBJ2-3; no clear D gene. There are 14 residues in the CDR3. Germline CDR1 reads SGHAT; CDR2 reads FQNNGV. Trimming took 1 base from V and 2 from J, leaving 7 bases between them. CDR3 in amino acids: CASSLGAVTDTQYF. The CDR3 DNA sequence: TGTGCCAGCAGCTTAGGGGCAGTCACAGATACGCAGTATTTT.

The V call is TRBV6-1, the J call TRBJ1-1, with a possible D match to TRBD1 (6 bases). This CDR3 is 13 amino acids long. Germline V lookup: CDR1 MNHNS, CDR2 SASEGT. V shed 6 bases and J shed 1 base, with 9 bases lying between them. The chain's CDR3 is CASRQGWNTEAFF. The DNA for the CDR3 is TGTGCCAGCAGACAGGGTTGGAACACTGAAGCTTTCTTT.